Listed below are T cell receptor beta chains from one sample, sequenced in a study of untreated major depressive disorder. Clones were read by immunoSEQ multiplex PCR, and TCRdb kept only the in-frame ones, dropping some. This sample yields about 19,000 clones, of which more than 85% are seen a single time; about 0.55% belongs to the top ten. Source material: CD4+ T cells from PBMCs. The receptors derive from a woman in her thirties or forties with major depressive disorder. Both conserved end residues are part of each CDR3. Each record gives: clone size, D gene, J gene, V gene, CDR3 DNA, CDR3 protein. The D gene is left open where the match is weak. Size values are once, few and many counts, or a class for expanded clones, and some rows have none.

. | . | TRBJ1-2 | TRBV29-1 | TGCAGCGTTGAAGACTGGGTGGCAGGGCCTGGCTACACCTTC | CSVEDWVAGPGYTF
. | TRBD1 | TRBJ1-3 | TRBV28 | TGTGCCAGCAGTTTGAGGGGGCTGAAAGGAAACACCATATATTTT | CASSLRGLKGNTIYF
once | TRBD1 | TRBJ2-2 | TRBV7-7 | TGTGCTAGCAGCACTCGACAGGGGGCCGGGGAGCTGTTTTTT | CASSTRQGAGELFF
. | . | TRBJ1-2 | TRBV29-1 | TGCAGCGTCAGAGAGAACTATGGCTACACCTTC | CSVRENYGYTF
. | . | TRBJ2-7 | TRBV15 | TGTGCCACCAGCAGAGATTTGGGGGACTACGAGCAGTACTTC | CATSRDLGDYEQYF
. | . | TRBJ1-4 | TRBV9 | TGTGCCAGCAGCGTTGGGGGGATTGCTGAAAAACTGTTTTTT | CASSVGGIAEKLFF
once | . | TRBJ2-5 | TRBV2 | TGTGCCAGCAGTAAGAGGTCGCGACAAGAGACCCAGTACTTC | CASSKRSRQETQYF
. | TRBD2 | TRBJ2-1 | TRBV5-1 | TGCGCCAGCAGCCGGACTAGCGGGGCGAACTACAATGAGCAGTTCTTC | CASSRTSGANYNEQFF
. | TRBD1 | TRBJ2-1 | TRBV5-1 | TGCGCCAGCAGCTTTACAGGGGGAGGCAATGAGCAGTTCTTC | CASSFTGGGNEQFF
. | . | TRBJ1-3 | TRBV30 | TGTGCCTCCTCGGCCGTCTCGCTTATCGGAAACACCATATATTTT | CASSAVSLIGNTIYF